This T cell receptor beta chain comes out of a study of cytomegalovirus exposure and HLA in healthy donors. Study-level results: Diagnosis of cytomegalovirus status made by the classifier reportedly showed high specificity and sensitivity. An ancestry cluster, one associated with Asian ancestry, reportedly showed fewer N-insertions than the 666-donor mean in a later analysis. For most TCR beta V segments, an earlier analysis put the productive rate at about 87% or about 30% of the time.

PCR primers comprised 60 Vbeta and 13 Jbeta primers. Sequenced by immunoSEQ multiplex PCR; TCRdb stores in-frame clones only, minus some. The sample lists 100,000 to 150,000 clones, more than 15% occurring once. As for this clone: Its specificity is unknown.

CDR3 length equals 15 residues. Germline CDR1 reads LNHNV; CDR2 reads YYDKDF (reference sequence). The V and J ends lost 0 bases and 4 bases respectively, with 10 bases between them. The clonotype comes from a female donor in good health and CMV-seropositive. Sequencing used PBMCs. The chain employs TRBV15 and TRBJ1-5; D gene ambiguous. The CDR3 sequence: CATSRDLSENQPQHF. The CDR3 bases are TGTGCCACCAGCAGAGATCTGAGCGAGAATCAGCCCCAGCATTTT.